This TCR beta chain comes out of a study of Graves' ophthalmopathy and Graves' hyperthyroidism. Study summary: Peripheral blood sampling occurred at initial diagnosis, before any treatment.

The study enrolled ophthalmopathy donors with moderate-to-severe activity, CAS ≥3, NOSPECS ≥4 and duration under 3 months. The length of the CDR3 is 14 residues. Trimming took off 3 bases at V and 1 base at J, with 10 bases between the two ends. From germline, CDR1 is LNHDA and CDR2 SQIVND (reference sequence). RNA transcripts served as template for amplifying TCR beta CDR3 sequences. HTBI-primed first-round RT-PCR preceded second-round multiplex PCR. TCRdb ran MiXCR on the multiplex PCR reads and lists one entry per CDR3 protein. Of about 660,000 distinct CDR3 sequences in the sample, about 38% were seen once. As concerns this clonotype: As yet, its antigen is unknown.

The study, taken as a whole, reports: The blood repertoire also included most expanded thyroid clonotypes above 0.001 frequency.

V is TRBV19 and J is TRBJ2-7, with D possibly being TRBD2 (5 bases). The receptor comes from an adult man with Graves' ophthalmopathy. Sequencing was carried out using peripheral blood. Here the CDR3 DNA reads TGTGCCAGTAGTATTTCAGCGGCATCCTACGAGCAGTACTTC. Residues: CASSISAASYEQYF. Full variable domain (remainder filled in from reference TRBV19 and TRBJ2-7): DGGITQSPKYLFRKEGQNVTLSCEQNLNHDAMYWYRQDPGQGLRLIYYSQIVNDFQKGDIAEGYSVSREKKESFPLTVTSAQKNPTAFYLCASSISAASYEQYFGPGTRLTVT.